This T cell receptor beta chain appears in the sequencing data of a study of blood T cell repertoires in COVID-19. In the study's own analysis: Cell counts per sample came from amplifying reference gene primers. Sequenced by immunoSEQ multiplex PCR; TCRdb stores in-frame clones only, minus some. That table supplies the V and J calls and clone size; D and trimming were determined from the DNA. The table records nearly 200,000 clones, around 92% of them present only once. CDR1 SEHNR and CDR2 FQNEAQ come from the germline V gene (reference sequence). CDR3 length: 15 residues. The V and J ends lost 5 bases and 2 bases respectively, with 12 bases between them. Symptom resolution, clearance, or two negative PCRs marked donors in Cohort 3 as recovered. This clone is a singleton in its sample.

This clonotype was sampled from a woman aged 18-29 years who had recovered from COVID-19. Specimen: PBMCs or T cells enriched from blood (not recorded which). The V call is TRBV7-9, the J call TRBJ2-2, with D perhaps matching TRBD1 (6 bases). The CDR3 here is CASSLNRVNTGELFF. CDR3 coding DNA: TGTGCCAGCAGCCTGAACAGGGTTAACACCGGGGAGCTGTTTTTT.